This passage covers 17 T cell receptor beta chains from one sample sequenced in a study of T cell clonality in common variable immunodeficiency (dated by TCRdb to 2015 to 2017). Library method: the immunoSEQ multiplex PCR assay. TCRdb provides this immuneACCESS table in a form limited to in-frame rearrangements. Some clones are lacking; in checked studies, under half of them reflect an unresolved V gene, and why the rest are absent is not known. The table records some 52,000 clones for this sample, and not one of them appears only once. Jointly, the top ten make up around 3.2% of the sample. The specimen was peripheral blood mononuclear cells. These receptors were obtained from a person between 18 and 70 years old in good health.

This clone appeared many times. The read stops 3 residues short of the end of the CDR3; the missing end is completed from the germline J gene. The chain joins TRBV19 to TRBJ2-2, with 8 nucleotides matching TRBD1. Trimming took 3 bases from V and 3 from J; bases not matched to a gene: 6. Per germline, CDR1 LNHDA and CDR2 SQIVND (reference sequence). The length of the CDR3 is 16 residues. CDR3 bases read: TGTGCCAGTAGTATTCCGACAGGGGCCCACACCGGGGAG. Translating gives CASSIPTGAHTGE. The CDR3 as a whole reads CASSIPTGAHTGELFF.

The sample holds a few counts of this clone. The CDR3 end lies 3 residues beyond the end of the read and is filled in from the germline J gene. The V and J genes are TRBV11-1 and TRBJ1-2; D possibly corresponds to TRBD1 (6 bases). V lost 2 bases, J lost 5 bases, and 6 bases lay in between. The CDR3 is made up of 12 amino acids. The germline gives CDR1 SGHAT, CDR2 FQDESV (reference sequence). Partial CDR3 DNA: TGTGCCAGCAGCTTAACAGGGTATGGC. The encoded protein is CASSLTGYG. The whole CDR3 protein reads CASSLTGYGYTF.

Many counts were recorded for this clone. The CDR3 loop is CASSPRSRRGYTF. The covered CDR3 bases are TGTGCCAGCAGCCCCCGTTCCCGCCGGGGC. The J gene is TRBJ1-2, the V gene TRBV5-4; no firm D call. The observed sequence ends 3 residues before the CDR3 terminus, with the missing tail filled in from the germline J gene. This CDR3 is 13 amino acids long. CDR1 and CDR2 from the germline V gene are SGHNT and YYREEE (reference sequence).

Ten or more counts support this clone. The read ends 3 residues before the CDR3 terminus; that terminus is restored from the germline J gene. The chain recombines TRBV5-1 with TRBJ2-7; D may be TRBD1 (6 bases). The length of the CDR3 is 15 residues. CDR1 is SGHRS and CDR2 is YFSETQ in the germline V gene. V lost 3 bases, J lost 2 bases, and 15 bases lay in between. The sequenced part of the CDR3 DNA is TGCGCCAGCAGCTCCCCTGACAGGTTCCCCTACGAG. Its protein is CASSSPDRFPYE. The entire CDR3 protein is CASSSPDRFPYEQYF.

This clone has a count of ten or more. A junction end diverges from the germline sequence, so it may reflect a read error. The CDR3 here is CASSQEGRLHEKLFF. The DNA read from the CDR3 is TGCGCCAGCAGCCAAGAGGGCAGACTACATGAAAAA. V and J are TRBV4-2 and TRBJ1-4; no clear D. The observed sequence ends 3 residues before the CDR3 terminus, with the missing tail filled in from the germline J gene. Germline V lookup: CDR1 LGHNA, CDR2 YNFKEQ. The CDR3 has 15 amino acids.

Many counts were recorded for this clone. With the read ending 3 residues before the CDR3 end, the germline J gene is used to fill in that end. The chain recombines TRBV30 with TRBJ1-6; TRBD1 aligns across 9 bases. Germline trimming cut 8 bases from V and 8 bases from J; bases unmatched to any gene: 10. CDR1 and CDR2 (germline): GTSNPN, SVGIG (reference sequence). This CDR3 spans 14 amino acids. CDR3 DNA (partial): TGTGCCCTAAGCAGGGACAGGGATGATTCACCC. Amino acid sequence: CALSRDRDDSP. The complete CDR3 sequence is CALSRDRDDSPLHF.

The table lists this clone with many counts. The read gets to within 3 residues of the CDR3 end, and the germline J gene fills in the rest. The V call is TRBV19, the J call TRBJ1-1, with 10 bases that match TRBD1. CDR3 length equals 15 residues. The V gene's germline CDR1 is LNHDA and CDR2 SQIVND (reference sequence). Germline trimming cut 1 base from V and 5 bases from J; bases unmatched to any gene: 4. The CDR3 DNA, read in part, is TGTGCCAGTAGTATAGTGGGACAGGGGTTTACTGAA. It codes for CASSIVGQGFTE. From start to end, the CDR3 is CASSIVGQGFTEAFF.

This clone was recorded at least ten times. The observed sequence ends 3 residues before the CDR3 terminus, with the missing tail filled in from the germline J gene. V and J are TRBV20-1 and TRBJ2-2, with D possibly TRBD2 on 7 matching bases. From germline, CDR1 is DFQATT and CDR2 SNEGSKA (reference sequence). Trimming pared 6 bases from V and 3 bases from J, leaving 14 bases between. CDR3 length: 14 residues. CDR3 protein: CSAAGALDTGELFF. CDR3 DNA, as far as it was read: TGCAGTGCCGCGGGGGCTCTAGACACCGGGGAG.

This clone occurred many times. The CDR3 is cut off 3 residues early in the read; its end comes from the germline J gene. This rearrangement joins TRBV20-1 to TRBJ2-7; 9 bases fit TRBD2. Germline values: CDR1 DFQATT, CDR2 SNEGSKA (reference sequence). This CDR3 contains 15 residues. V lost 3 bases to trimming and J lost 0 bases; unmatched junction nucleotides: 6. The CDR3 spells CSASPLAGRSYEQYF. CDR3 DNA, as far as it was read: TGCAGTGCTAGTCCACTAGCGGGCCGCTCCTACGAG.

This clone was found many times. The CDR3 is cut off 3 residues early in the read; its end comes from the germline J gene. The V and J genes are TRBV20-1 and TRBJ2-1; D possibly corresponds to TRBD2 (6 bases). Looked up from germline, CDR1 is DFQATT and CDR2 is SNEGSKA (reference sequence). This CDR3 contains 14 residues. V lost 7 bases to trimming and J lost 3 bases, with 16 bases between them. The CDR3 is CSVPGWRDYNEQFF. Partial CDR3 DNA: TGCAGTGTCCCGGGTTGGCGGGACTACAATGAG.

This clone was seen many times. The CDR3 extends 3 residues past the end of the read, so its final part is completed from the germline J gene. The chain links TRBV5-1 to TRBJ2-5; D is possibly TRBD1 (5 bases). The CDR3 has 13 residues. V gave up 1 base and J gave up 2 bases, with 6 bases separating them. Germline loops: CDR1 SGHRS, CDR2 YFSETQ. The CDR3 sequence is CASSLSGQETQYF. The CDR3 bases that were read are TGCGCCAGCAGCTTGTCAGGGCAAGAGACC.

This clone came up many times. The read halts 3 residues ahead of the CDR3 end, with the missing end drawn from the germline J gene. The V gene is TRBV29-1, the J gene TRBJ1-1; D is unclear. The ends were cut back, 4 bases at V and 0 bases at J, with 3 bases in the middle. Germline lookup yields CDR1 SQVTM and CDR2 ANQGSEA. The CDR3 covers 11 residues. Incomplete CDR3 DNA: TGCAGCGTTGCGGTGAACACTGAA. Protein sequence: CSVAVNTE. The full CDR3 is CSVAVNTEAFF. The entire variable domain, with the rest obtained from reference TRBV29-1 and TRBJ1-1, is as follows: SAVISQKPSRDICQRGTSLTIQCQVDSQVTMMFWYRQQPGQSLTLIATANQGSEATYESGFVIDKFPISRPNLTFSTLTVSNMSPEDSSIYLCSVAVNTEAFFGQGTRLTVV.

The CDR3 sequence is CASSLVARSYNSPLHF. CDR3 bases read: TGTGCCAGCAGCTTAGTAGCTCGCTCCTATAATTCACCC. The chain uses TRBV7-6 and TRBJ1-6; D ambiguous. Read coverage stops 3 residues before the CDR3 terminus; the germline J gene supplies the remainder. V was trimmed by 1 base and J by 0 bases, leaving 7 bases between them. The CDR3 runs 16 residues. Looked up from germline, CDR1 is SGHVS and CDR2 is FNYEAQ. The full variable domain, in which reference TRBV7-6 and TRBJ1-6 provide the parts outside the CDR3, is GAGVSQSPRYKVTKRGQDVALRCDPISGHVSLYWYRQALGQGPEFLTYFNYEAQQDKSGLPNDRFSAERPEGSISTLTIQRTEQRDSAMYRCASSLVARSYNSPLHFGNGTRLTVT.

This clone was recorded a few times. The CDR3 end falls 3 residues outside the read, so it is completed with the germline J gene. The chain has TRBV7-6 and TRBJ2-7; TRBD2 agrees at 9 bases. After removal of 8 bases from V and 2 bases from J, the junction contained 7 bases not matched to a gene. Germline V CDR1 and CDR2: SGHVS, FNYEAQ. CDR3 size: 14 residues. The CDR3 bases that were read are TGTGCCAGCCTCTCTAGCGGGACCACCTACGAG. Translating it yields CASLSSGTTYE. The full CDR3 protein reads CASLSSGTTYEQYF.

This clone was seen ten or more times. CDR3 bases read: TGTGCCATCAGCCTTACTAGTCTTGAG. This sequence encodes CAISLTSLE. The full CDR3 is CAISLTSLEQFF. This chain uses TRBV10-3 with TRBJ2-1; D is possibly TRBD2 (5 bases). Read sequence stops 3 residues before the CDR3 end, and the germline J gene provides the missing end. V dropped 6 bases and J dropped 9 bases, with 12 bases sitting between them. The CDR3 is 12 amino acids. Germline lookup yields CDR1 ENHRY and CDR2 SYGVKD.

This clone showed up just a few times. The read stops 3 residues short of the end of the CDR3; the missing end is completed from the germline J gene. The genes are TRBV7-9 and TRBJ1-4; 8 bases line up with TRBD1. Germline CDR1 SEHNR, CDR2 FQNEAQ (reference sequence). The CDR3 is 14 residues long. CDR3 region: CASSPGQGISPLFF. CDR3 DNA (partial): TGTGCCAGCAGCCCCGGACAGGGAATTTCACCA.

This clone was seen at least ten times. With the read ending 3 residues before the CDR3 end, the germline J gene is used to fill in that end. V gene TRBV5-1 combines with J gene TRBJ1-2; the D is unclear. The germline CDR1 and CDR2 sequences are SGHRS and YFSETQ. Trimming cost V 1 base and J 3 bases, with 10 bases left between them. The CDR3 consists of 14 residues. CDR3: CASSLRTKDYGYTF. The sequenced part of the CDR3 DNA is TGCGCCAGCAGCTTGCGAACGAAGGACTATGGC.